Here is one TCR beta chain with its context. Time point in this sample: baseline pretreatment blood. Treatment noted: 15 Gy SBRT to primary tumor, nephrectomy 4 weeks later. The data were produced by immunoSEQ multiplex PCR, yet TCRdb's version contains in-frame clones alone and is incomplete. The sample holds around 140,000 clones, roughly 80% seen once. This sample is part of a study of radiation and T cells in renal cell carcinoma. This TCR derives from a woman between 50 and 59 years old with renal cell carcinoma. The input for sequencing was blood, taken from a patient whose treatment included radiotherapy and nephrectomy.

CDR3 amino acids: CASSLAAGPEETQYF. CDR3 DNA: TGTGCCAGCAGCTTAGCAGCGGGCCCCGAAGAGACCCAGTACTTC. The rearrangement links TRBV7-2 to TRBJ2-5; perhaps TRBD2 as D (6 bases). Per the germline V gene, CDR1 is SGHTA and CDR2 is FQGNSA. V was cut by 0 bases and J by 3 bases, with 11 bases left in between. The CDR3 loop spans 15 amino acids.